This T cell receptor beta chain was sequenced during a study of spatial heterogeneity in lung cancer. Turning to the study itself: Sequence detection consistently recorded a greater number of beta-chain than alpha-chain sequences.

Study outcomes and limitations: How many expanded intratumoral alpha and beta TCRs were present tracked the tumor mutation count, which was a count of nonsynonymous mutations.

TCRdb processed the 5' RACE reads anew with MiXCR; each CDR3 protein has one entry. The data hold several thousand distinct CDR3 sequences, with 25% to 35% observed a single time. Only one count was recorded for this clonotype. Its matching antigen is unknown. Indicated time point: sample taken at primary tumor resection. Donation came from around 72 patients with untreated early-stage non-small cell lung cancer. TCRs were sequenced from unsorted whole RNA of tumor, nontumor lung or PBMC. In germline, CDR1 is SNHLY, CDR2 FYNNEI. The CDR3 loop spans 16 amino acids. Deletions cut 6 bases from V and 0 bases from J, with 15 bases between.

The receptor was isolated from a female donor with early-stage non-small cell lung cancer. V gene TRBV2 combines with J gene TRBJ2-1, with D possibly matching TRBD2 (5 bases). The sample was lung tumor tissue, taken at surgery. The chain's CDR3 is CASRAPGLGSYNEQFF. In DNA, the CDR3 is TGTGCCAGCAGGGCCCCGGGGTTGGGCTCCTACAATGAGCAGTTCTTC.